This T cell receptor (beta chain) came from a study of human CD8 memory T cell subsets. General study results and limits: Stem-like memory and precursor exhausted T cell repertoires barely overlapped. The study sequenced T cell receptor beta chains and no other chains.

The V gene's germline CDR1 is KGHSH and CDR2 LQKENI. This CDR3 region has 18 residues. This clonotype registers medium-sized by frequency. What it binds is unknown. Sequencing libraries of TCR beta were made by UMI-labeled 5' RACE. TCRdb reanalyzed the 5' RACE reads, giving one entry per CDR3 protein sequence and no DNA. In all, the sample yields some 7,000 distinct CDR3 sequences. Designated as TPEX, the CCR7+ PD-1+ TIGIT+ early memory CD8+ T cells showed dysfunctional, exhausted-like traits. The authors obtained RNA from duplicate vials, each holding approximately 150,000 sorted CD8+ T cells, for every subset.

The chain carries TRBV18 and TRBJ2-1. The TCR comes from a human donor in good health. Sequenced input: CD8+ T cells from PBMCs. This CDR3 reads CASSPSRSGAQVGNEQFF.